The text below deals with one T cell receptor (beta chain). The sample originates from a study of blood T cell repertoires in COVID-19. Study-level information: Whether acute or convalescent, the COVID-19 samples came from the United States, Italy and Spain. PBMCs, B-cell-depleted T cells, or T cells provided the cDNA or gDNA that made up the material.

This CDR3 comprises 16 residues. V was shortened by 1 base and J by 4 bases, with 13 bases between the two germline ends. The V gene's germline CDR1 is MGHDK and CDR2 SYGVNS. Sequencing used immunoSEQ multiplex PCR; TCRdb keeps in-frame clones, though not all of them. The sample yields about 250,000 clones, approximately 89% seen once. This TCR derives from a woman aged 25 to 39 with COVID-19, enrolled during active disease. The V call is TRBV25-1, the J call TRBJ1-4; possible D gene TRBD1, 6 bases. Sequencing used peripheral blood. As DNA, the CDR3 is TGTGCCAGCAGTGAATTCCAGGGGACCGTTAATGAAAAACTGTTTTTT. Amino acids: CASSEFQGTVNEKLFF.